The rows below give T cell receptor beta chains drawn from one sample of a study of spatial heterogeneity in lung cancer. TCRdb called the 5' RACE reads again in MiXCR, with one record for every CDR3 protein. Among some 39,000 distinct CDR3 sequences listed, approximately 6.8% were seen once. Sequenced material: PBMCs, taken at surgery. These receptors came from a female donor with early-stage non-small cell lung cancer. CDR3s include the opening cysteine and the closing phenylalanine or tryptophan. A D gene is named only where the DNA matches it firmly. Clone sizes are given selectively: once, few, many, or a class where the clone is expanded.

J	V	size	D	CDR3	DNA
TRBJ2-1	TRBV20-1	few	TRBD2	CSARRAGGYEQFF	TGCAGTGCTAGAAGGGCGGGAGGGTATGAGCAGTTCTTC
TRBJ1-1	TRBV5-1	.	.	CASSLRGNLNTEAFF	TGCGCCAGCAGCTTGCGGGGGAACCTGAACACTGAAGCTTTCTTT
TRBJ1-5	TRBV2	many	.	CASRGSSNQPQHF	TGTGCCAGCAGGGGTTCGAGCAATCAGCCCCAGCATTTT
TRBJ1-1	TRBV5-1	many	.	CASSFIGDTDTEAFF	TGCGCCAGCAGCTTTATAGGGGACACCGACACTGAAGCTTTCTTT
TRBJ2-3	TRBV10-3	.	TRBD1	CAISDWTGDTQYF	TGTGCCATCAGTGATTGGACAGGAGATACGCAGTATTTT
TRBJ2-2	TRBV7-2	.	.	CASSLRPATGTGELFF	TGTGCCAGCAGCTTAAGGCCAGCGACTGGCACCGGGGAGCTGTTTTTT
TRBJ2-7	TRBV14	many	.	CASSQASEQYF	TGTGCCAGCAGCCAAGCAAGTGAGCAGTACTTC
TRBJ1-3	TRBV7-2	few	.	CASSLGPFSGNTIYF	TGTGCCAGCAGCTTAGGACCCTTCTCTGGAAACACCATATATTTT
TRBJ1-2	TRBV19	few	.	CASRDSLPGGYTF	TGTGCCAGTAGGGACAGCCTACCGGGAGGCTACACCTTC
TRBJ1-1	TRBV12-3/TRBV12-4	many	.	CASSPLTGLAEAFF	TGTGCCAGCAGTCCCCTAACCGGCCTTGCTGAAGCTTTCTTT
TRBJ2-5	TRBV5-1	.	.	CASSPTVQETQYF	TGCGCCAGCAGCCCTACCGTCCAAGAGACCCAGTACTTC
TRBJ2-5	TRBV7-8	many	.	CASSPKSETQYF	TGTGCCAGCAGCCCGAAGTCGGAGACCCAGTACTTC
TRBJ2-1	TRBV5-1	.	.	CASSRSGSHNEQFF	TGCGCCAGCAGCCGGAGCGGATCCCACAATGAGCAGTTCTTC
TRBJ1-1	TRBV6-5	many	.	CASRPDVAWEEAFF	TGTGCCAGCAGACCAGATGTGGCTTGGGAAGAAGCTTTCTTT
TRBJ2-3	TRBV9	many	TRBD2	CASSAGLSRGAGYGTQYF	TGTGCCAGCAGCGCGGGGCTCTCGCGGGGGGCCGGCTACGGTACGCAGTATTTT
TRBJ2-7	TRBV4-3	.	TRBD1	CASSQDPRGRGPQYF	TGCGCCAGCAGCCAAGATCCCAGGGGGCGAGGTCCCCAGTACTTC
TRBJ2-6	TRBV9	many	.	CASSVGFSGSGANVLTF	TGTGCCAGCAGCGTAGGCTTTTCAGGGTCTGGGGCCAACGTCCTGACTTTC
TRBJ1-1	TRBV4-3	many	.	CASSQDRVRGAFF	TGCGCCAGCAGCCAAGACAGGGTCCGGGGAGCTTTCTTT
TRBJ1-4	TRBV20-1	many	TRBD1	CSARAWDRFNEKLFF	TGCAGTGCTAGAGCCTGGGACAGGTTTAATGAAAAACTGTTTTTT
TRBJ2-1	TRBV2	.	.	CASSEGLDSANNEQFF	TGTGCCAGCAGTGAAGGTCTGGACAGCGCAAACAATGAGCAGTTCTTC
TRBJ2-6	TRBV12-3/TRBV12-4	.	.	CASSDTGSGANVLTF	TGTGCCAGCAGCGATACCGGCTCTGGGGCCAACGTCCTGACTTTC
TRBJ1-1	TRBV5-1	.	.	CASSTQGSHTEAFF	TGCGCCAGCAGCACACAGGGCTCGCACACTGAAGCTTTCTTT
TRBJ1-1	TRBV5-1	.	.	CASSKKDRTEAFF	TGCGCCAGCAGCAAGAAAGACAGAACTGAAGCTTTCTTT
TRBJ2-2	TRBV11-2	many	.	CASSLGGFGGELFF	TGTGCCAGCAGCTTGGGGGGATTCGGCGGGGAGCTGTTTTTT
TRBJ2-3	TRBV7-2	many	TRBD2	CASSAGGSTDTQYF	TGTGCCAGCAGCGCGGGGGGCTCCACAGATACGCAGTATTTT
TRBJ1-1	TRBV12-3/TRBV12-4	.	.	CASSFNPEVIGTEAFF	TGTGCCAGCAGTTTCAACCCCGAGGTTATAGGCACTGAAGCTTTCTTT
TRBJ1-5	TRBV4-1	few	.	CASSYLGRNQPQHF	TGCGCCAGCAGCTACCTTGGACGAAATCAGCCCCAGCATTTT
TRBJ2-3	TRBV19	.	TRBD2	CASSMRRGGKDTQYF	TGTGCCAGTAGTATGCGGCGGGGGGGCAAAGATACGCAGTATTTT
TRBJ1-3	TRBV20-1	few	TRBD1	CSALRTGSGNTIYF	TGCAGTGCCCTTCGGACAGGCTCTGGAAACACCATATATTTT
TRBJ2-5	TRBV11-1	few	TRBD2	CASSSQAGGHQETQYF	TGTGCCAGCAGCTCACAAGCGGGGGGCCACCAAGAGACCCAGTACTTC
TRBJ2-5	TRBV7-2	many	.	CASSLEISTETQYF	TGTGCCAGCAGCTTAGAAATTTCAACGGAGACCCAGTACTTC
TRBJ2-7	TRBV3-1	many	.	CASSQGLRDFYEQYF	TGTGCCAGCAGCCAAGGACTGAGAGATTTCTACGAGCAGTACTTC
TRBJ1-6	TRBV5-1	many	.	CASSQMGTLYNSPLHF	TGCGCCAGCAGCCAAATGGGGACACTCTATAATTCACCCCTCCACTTT
TRBJ2-1	TRBV29-1	many	TRBD2	CSARSSGGNNEQFF	TGCAGCGCCCGATCTAGCGGGGGGAACAATGAGCAGTTCTTC
TRBJ2-3	TRBV29-1	many	.	CSVDEGTDTQYF	TGCAGCGTTGATGAAGGCACAGATACGCAGTATTTT
TRBJ1-6	TRBV20-1	few	.	CSARGGPSGGPLHF	TGCAGTGCTAGAGGAGGACCCTCGGGGGGACCCCTCCACTTT
TRBJ2-4	TRBV6-1	.	TRBD1	CASSVRTGLDIQYF	TGTGCCAGCAGTGTCCGGACAGGACTTGACATTCAGTACTTC
TRBJ1-2	TRBV18	few	.	CASSQRQEHGYTF	TGTGCCAGCTCACAACGACAGGAGCATGGCTACACCTTC
TRBJ1-6	TRBV4-1	few	.	CASSQETAGAGSPLHF	TGCGCCAGCAGCCAAGAAACGGCAGGGGCGGGTTCACCCCTCCACTTT
TRBJ1-6	TRBV2	many	.	CASSDEGPRRPLHF	TGTGCCAGCAGTGATGAGGGCCCAAGGAGACCCCTCCACTTT
TRBJ2-7	TRBV5-1	many	.	CASSFEGREQYF	TGCGCCAGCAGCTTCGAAGGCCGCGAGCAGTACTTC
TRBJ1-2	TRBV4-1	few	.	CASSQDPTLNYGYTF	TGCGCCAGCAGCCAAGATCCCACCCTCAACTATGGCTACACCTTC
TRBJ1-5	TRBV18	many	TRBD1	CASSPTGTGIFQPQHF	TGTGCCAGCTCACCCACCGGGACAGGGATATTTCAGCCCCAGCATTTT
TRBJ1-3	TRBV5-1	few	.	CASSLGGQSSGNTIYF	TGCGCCAGCAGCTTGGGCGGACAGAGCTCTGGAAACACCATATATTTT
TRBJ1-3	TRBV30	few	.	CACLAGGGGNTIYF	TGTGCCTGTCTCGCCGGGGGAGGTGGAAACACCATATATTTT
TRBJ2-1	TRBV28	.	TRBD2	CASRVASGVANEQFF	TGTGCCAGCCGAGTGGCCAGCGGGGTGGCAAATGAGCAGTTCTTC
TRBJ2-3	TRBV7-2	.	.	CASSPGTFTSTDTQYF	TGTGCCAGCAGCCCAGGGACTTTTACTAGTACAGATACGCAGTATTTT
TRBJ1-6	TRBV9	.	TRBD1	CASSVEDRGNSPLHF	TGTGCCAGCAGCGTAGAGGACAGGGGGAATTCACCCCTCCACTTT
TRBJ1-1	TRBV7-2	many	.	CASSPQGSSTEAFF	TGTGCCAGCAGCCCACAGGGTAGCAGCACTGAAGCTTTCTTT
TRBJ2-5	TRBV18	medium-sized	.	CASSQAETQYF	TGTGCCAGCTCCCAGGCAGAGACCCAGTACTTC
TRBJ1-2	TRBV4-3	.	TRBD1	CASSLGPQPVPGTGGFYGYTF	TGCGCCAGCAGCCTAGGACCCCAACCGGTCCCCGGGACAGGGGGTTTCTATGGCTACACCTTC
TRBJ2-1	TRBV18	many	.	CASSPASTGVINEQFF	TGTGCCAGCTCACCCGCCTCGACAGGCGTCATCAATGAGCAGTTCTTC
TRBJ1-1	TRBV6-5	many	.	CASSWDVNTEAFF	TGTGCCAGCAGCTGGGACGTGAACACTGAAGCTTTCTTT
TRBJ2-7	TRBV6-1	many	.	CASSEVQGPTYEQYF	TGTGCCAGCAGTGAAGTCCAGGGTCCGACATACGAGCAGTACTTC
TRBJ1-6	TRBV11-2	.	TRBD1	CASSLDPERDRGNSPLHF	TGTGCCAGCAGCTTAGATCCTGAACGTGACAGGGGGAATTCACCCCTCCACTTT